The rows below give T cell receptor beta chains drawn from one sample of a study of shared clonotypes between healthy human individuals. Profiling relied on immunoSEQ multiplex PCR, and the TCRdb table lists in-frame clones only, not all of them. The sample lists 2 million to 2.5 million clones, 85% to 95% seen once, with around 0.13% in the top ten. The specimen was naive CD4+ T cells sorted from blood. Source of these receptors: a man younger than 35 in good health. Each CDR3 is given with its conserved first and last residue. D genes are given only for firm matches.

v_gene: TRBV28; d_gene: .; j_gene: TRBJ1-2; CDR3aa: CASTPPERNYGYTF
v_gene: TRBV27; d_gene: TRBD1; j_gene: TRBJ2-7; CDR3aa: CASSRGQEPSYEQYF
v_gene: TRBV5-6; d_gene: TRBD2; j_gene: TRBJ2-2; CDR3aa: CASSLLEGGPNTGELFF
v_gene: TRBV30; d_gene: .; j_gene: TRBJ1-1; CDR3aa: CAWSVLGSKDTEAFF
v_gene: TRBV7-2; d_gene: .; j_gene: TRBJ1-1; CDR3aa: CASSLVTNTEAFF
v_gene: TRBV6-5; d_gene: TRBD1; j_gene: TRBJ1-1; CDR3aa: CASSYSPGGNTEAFF
v_gene: TRBV6-6; d_gene: .; j_gene: TRBJ2-2; CDR3aa: CASSYSTGFAAGELFF
v_gene: TRBV6-5; d_gene: TRBD1; j_gene: TRBJ1-2; CDR3aa: CASSYDRGPNYGYTF
v_gene: TRBV18; d_gene: TRBD1; j_gene: TRBJ1-2; CDR3aa: CASSPPPGQGPITF
v_gene: TRBV15; d_gene: TRBD2; j_gene: TRBJ2-3; CDR3aa: CATSRGGTSSADTQYF
v_gene: TRBV5-1; d_gene: TRBD1; j_gene: TRBJ1-5; CDR3aa: CASSLGQGAGNQPQHF
v_gene: TRBV7-9; d_gene: TRBD2; j_gene: TRBJ2-7; CDR3aa: CASSLQGGEQYF
v_gene: TRBV30; d_gene: .; j_gene: TRBJ1-5; CDR3aa: CAWSVRTGGAGSNQPQHF
v_gene: TRBV10-3; d_gene: .; j_gene: TRBJ2-2; CDR3aa: CAISGAGGDTGELFF
v_gene: TRBV18; d_gene: .; j_gene: TRBJ1-5; CDR3aa: CASSPPGPINQPQHF
v_gene: TRBV5-1; d_gene: .; j_gene: TRBJ2-2; CDR3aa: CASSLAGQNTGELFF
v_gene: TRBV10-3; d_gene: TRBD2; j_gene: TRBJ2-1; CDR3aa: CAISGTSGSDNEQFF
v_gene: TRBV28; d_gene: .; j_gene: TRBJ2-7; CDR3aa: CASTLTGLYEQYF